The clone carrying this TCR beta chain has a handful of counts. CDR1 and CDR2 from the germline V gene are SEHNR and FQNEAQ (reference sequence). This CDR3 region has 15 residues. The junction had 5 bases not matched to a gene; V was cut back by 2 bases and J by 4 bases. All exposed participants met a person with COVID-19 within 2 weeks before entering the study. Original handling: Nucleated cell number was recorded as an estimate derived from reference gene primer amplification. This table comes from immunoSEQ multiplex PCR, and its TCRdb copy is limited to in-frame clones, with some not included. That table gives V, J and clone size, and the DNA gave D and trimming. The sample contains under 250,000 clones, 83% of which appear only once. The sample belongs to a study of blood T cell repertoires in COVID-19. Turning to the study itself: The analysed material was cDNA or gDNA that came from T cells, B-cell-depleted T cells, or PBMCs.

This clonotype was sampled from a woman between 45 and 65 years old who had been exposed to COVID-19. Sequencing used PBMCs or T cells enriched from blood (not recorded which). This chain uses TRBV7-9 with TRBJ1-3, with 7 nucleotides matching TRBD1. The DNA for the CDR3 is TGTGCCAGCAGCTTAACGACAGGGTGGGGAAACACCATATATTTT. Amino acids: CASSLTTGWGNTIYF.